This T cell receptor beta chain was profiled in a study of T cell repertoires in cytomegalovirus infection. Study summary: CMV infection together with matching HLA type was indicated by public TCR beta signatures. Study-wide findings and caveats: HLA-C-restricted CMV clonotypes gave the most frequent clonotype in two of eight donors. Cumulative frequency (of public TCR beta family members) identified carriers of CMV plus the relevant HLA.

The V gene's germline CDR1 is SNHLY and CDR2 FYNNEI. V lost 6 bases and J lost 4; bases outside the gene matches: 3. The CDR3 covers 14 residues. Using its own MiXCR run on the reads, TCRdb lists one record per CDR3 protein. The sample holds 300,000 to 450,000 distinct CDR3 sequences; approximately 18% are singletons and the top ten take around 9.3%. This clonotype has just a few counts. Antigen: not known. Sequencing used PBMCs. V is TRBV2 and J is TRBJ1-6; 7 bases match TRBD1. The TCR originated in a human donor in good health (CMV status not recorded). Some clones in this sample may be carry-over from other donors' samples. CDR3 nucleotide sequence: TGTGCCAGCAGGGGGACAGTTTATAATTCACCCCTCCACTTT. Translation: CASRGTVYNSPLHF.